The clone carrying this T cell receptor (beta chain) was seen only a few times. The antigen is unknown. The sample belongs to a study of T cells in Graves' hyperthyroidism and ophthalmopathy. The V end was cut by 2 bases, the J end by 0 bases, with 10 bases between. CDR3 length: 15 amino acids. Germline V gene sequence: CDR1 MGHRA, CDR2 YSYEKL. The TCR beta CDR3 regions underwent amplification using RNA transcripts as the source. RT-PCR in the first round (using the HTBI primer set) targeted the TCR CDR3. TCRdb independently ran MiXCR on the multiplex PCR reads; one entry per CDR3 protein. This table holds roughly 750,000 distinct CDR3 sequences, roughly 17% found once. Study-wide results and limits: Blood also showed most of the thyroid clonotypes that were expanded above 0.001. Median prediction lead before ophthalmopathy onset was 6.5 months with the model. Ophthalmopathy was told apart from stable hyperthyroidism by a 13 V-J model.

The sample taken for sequencing was blood. The sequence came from a man younger than 30 with Graves' hyperthyroidism. The rearrangement uses TRBV4-1 and TRBJ1-1; D not certain. The chain's CDR3 is CASSQIVSLNTEAFF. The CDR3 region has the DNA TGCGCCAGCAGCCAAATAGTGTCTCTGAACACTGAAGCTTTCTTT.